This T cell receptor beta chain was retrieved from a study of long-term antiretroviral therapy in people with HIV. V lost 0 bases to trimming and J lost 0 bases, with 9 bases between them. Germline values: CDR1 GTSNPN, CDR2 SVGIG (reference sequence). The CDR3 totals 15 residues. Runs used v3.0 of the immunoSEQ assay and were done at survey level. Method: immunoSEQ multiplex PCR; TCRdb's copy keeps in-frame clones and lacks some. Among about 22,000 clones listed, around 84% were seen once. The chain links TRBV30 to TRBJ2-1, with D perhaps given as TRBD1 or TRBD2 (5 bases each). Specimen: unsorted PBMCs, collected 1.3 years after starting antiretroviral therapy. This TCR was sampled from a man in his 60s with HIV. This CDR3 reads CAWSVAGSSYNEQFF. The CDR3 coding sequence is TGTGCCTGGAGTGTAGCAGGGAGCTCCTACAATGAGCAGTTCTTC.